Reported below is one T cell receptor beta chain. Antigen unknown. This record comes from a study of siplizumab effects on memory and regulatory T cells. About the study: Mixed lymphocyte reactions ran in pairs, with siplizumab at roughly 1 ug/mL or without drug.

Responder and stimulator cells in the mixed lymphocyte reaction were cultured together for less than 7 days at 37°C. A 1:1 mixture was made of responder PBMCs labelled with CFSE and stimulator PBMCs labelled with Violet Dye. Some clones are missing from TCRdb's copy, which holds only in-frame ones; the method was immunoSEQ multiplex PCR. Of 3,500 or so clones listed, around 54% are singletons. The CDR3 totals 15 residues. Germline V CDR1 and CDR2: SGHRS, YFSETQ. The study, taken as a whole, reports: Assignment to unstimulated subsets succeeded for only a minor fraction of the alloreactive clones. For mappable alloreactive CD4+ clones, the mean Treg-derived fraction was 68.8% with siplizumab and approximately 26% in controls.

Source material: CFSE-low (dividing) CD4+ T cells sorted from an allogeneic mixed lymphocyte reaction. The TCR was taken from a human donor in good health; the cells came from an allogeneic mixed lymphocyte reaction. The chain is built from TRBV5-1 and TRBJ2-5; the match to TRBD2 covers 11 bases. The J call may be incorrect, as the DNA end agrees better with TRBJ2-7. The CDR3 protein is CASSITSGSSYEQYF. DNA for the CDR3: TGCGCCAGCAGCATCACTAGCGGGAGCTCCTACGAGCAGTACTTC.